This T cell receptor (beta chain) originates from a study of T cell responses to AZD1222 COVID-19 vaccine (dated by TCRdb to about 2021). The study in broad terms: TCR sequencing was performed for fewer than 250 trial participants, of whom about 200 were given two doses of AZD1222 and roughly 25 were given two doses of MenACWY control vaccine. Trial participants were enrolled into age subgroups of 18-55, 56-69 and 70-plus years, which contained approximately 150, 28 and 58 TCR-sequenced participants, respectively.

What the work shows at the level of the full study, not this receptor alone: Conclusions about previously exposed vaccinees are limited because only six or seven AZD1222 recipients were SARS-CoV-2 seropositive at baseline. Because no samples from the day 14 peak response were available, repertoires could be characterized only after the peak T cell response. The 56-69-year group was small, and its depth increase did not reach significance, likely because of low power. Spike-specific TCR breadth and depth rose significantly after two AZD1222 doses compared with day 0 and with MenACWY recipients. Reportedly, almost half of the unique spike-specific TCRs recognized epitopes lying outside the regions that are mutated in the B.1.351 and B.1.1.7 variants. The vaccine-associated CD4 TCRs covered the entire spike protein, and the dominant responses fell in regions 160-218 and 743-854. Participants were mostly white British and included more females than males, and it was suggested by the authors that clonal diversity may have been underestimated.

With regard to this clone: Its antigen target is currently unknown. No qualities accompany the bases; no much larger clone lies one base away.

CDR1 and CDR2, looked up from the germline V gene, are MNHNS and SASEGT. Trimming takes 3 bases from V and 5 bases from J, and the germline ends sit 13 bases apart. The CDR3, from cysteine to phenylalanine, totals 14 residues. The DNA shown is the 42-base CDR3, in frame from base 1. This specimen's time point label, per the study, means: about 28 days (+/-7) after the second vaccine dose. The label giving this sample's treatment or condition can be read as: meningococcal conjugate vaccine given as trial control. Samples from vaccinated people were obtained from the UK trials COV001 and COV002, which included a single-blind randomized controlled phase 2/3 trial of AZD1222 (ChAdOx1 nCoV-19) in healthy adults. For TCRbeta chain sequencing, PBMC samples from trial participants were taken at day 0 and at day 28 after the second dose. The CDR3 regions of human TCRbeta chains were analyzed by immunosequencing. The study's processing was this. TCRs in the repertoires were matched against a reference library of SARS-CoV-2-specific TCRs that had been generated with the MIRA antigen-specificity platform. Breadth was defined as the fraction of unique TCRs that were SARS-CoV-2-associated. Depth was defined as the fraction of total T cells that were SARS-CoV-2-associated. Using the MIRA data, every spike-specific TCR was mapped to the spike region that the TCR reacted to and assigned to either a CD4 or a CD8 class. Log10-transformed breadth and depth values were compared by one-way ANOVA with Sidak's multiple comparisons tests. Here the immuneACCESS table is served through TCRdb, limited to in-frame sequences with V and J called. Missing clones are a known gap in these copies; in checked studies unresolved V genes cover under half, and the rest lacks a known reason. The DNA gave D and trimming, while V, J and clone size come from that table. The sample table lists 150,000 or so clones, approximately 90% of them with a count of one. The ten largest clones represent about 4.3% of the sample.

Sample: peripheral blood, taken 28 days after the second dose of the MenACWY control vaccine. The receptor comes from an adult who received the MenACWY meningococcal vaccine as a control. The sequence is built from TRBV6-1 and TRBJ1-1, and TRBD1 may be the D gene, going by 6 matching bases. The DNA sequence is TGTGCCAGCAGTGACAGGGGAGGCGAGACTGAAGCTTTCTTT. Protein translation: CASSDRGGETEAFF.